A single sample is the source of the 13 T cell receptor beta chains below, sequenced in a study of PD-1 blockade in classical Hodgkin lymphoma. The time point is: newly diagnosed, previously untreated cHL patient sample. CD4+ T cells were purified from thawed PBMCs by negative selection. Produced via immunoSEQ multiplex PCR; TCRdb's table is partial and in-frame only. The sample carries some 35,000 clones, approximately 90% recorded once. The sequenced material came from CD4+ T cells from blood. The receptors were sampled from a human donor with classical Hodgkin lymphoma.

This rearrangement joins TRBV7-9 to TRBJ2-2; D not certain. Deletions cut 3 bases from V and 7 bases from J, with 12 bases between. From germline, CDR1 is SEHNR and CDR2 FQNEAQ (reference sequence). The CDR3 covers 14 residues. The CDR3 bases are TGTGCCAGCAGCTTGGCCTCCTACCACGGGGAGCTGTTTTTT. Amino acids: CASSLASYHGELFF.

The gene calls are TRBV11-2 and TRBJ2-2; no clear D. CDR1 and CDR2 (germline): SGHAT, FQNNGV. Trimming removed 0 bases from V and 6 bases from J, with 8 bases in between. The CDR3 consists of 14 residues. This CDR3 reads CASSLEIGAGELFF. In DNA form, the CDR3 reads TGTGCCAGCAGCTTAGAAATAGGCGCCGGGGAGCTGTTTTTT.

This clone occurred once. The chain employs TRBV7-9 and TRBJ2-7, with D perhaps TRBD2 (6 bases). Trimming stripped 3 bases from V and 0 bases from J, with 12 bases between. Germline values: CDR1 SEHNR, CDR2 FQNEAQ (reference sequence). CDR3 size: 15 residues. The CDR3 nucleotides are TGTGCCAGCAGCTTCCGGGACTTCCTCTCCTACGAGCAGTACTTC. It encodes CASSFRDFLSYEQYF.

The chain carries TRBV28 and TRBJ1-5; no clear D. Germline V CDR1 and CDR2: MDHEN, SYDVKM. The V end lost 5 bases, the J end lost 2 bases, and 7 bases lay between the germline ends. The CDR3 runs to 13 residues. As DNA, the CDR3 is TGTGCCAGCAGTGTCACGGGCAATCAGCCCCAGCATTTT. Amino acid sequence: CASSVTGNQPQHF.

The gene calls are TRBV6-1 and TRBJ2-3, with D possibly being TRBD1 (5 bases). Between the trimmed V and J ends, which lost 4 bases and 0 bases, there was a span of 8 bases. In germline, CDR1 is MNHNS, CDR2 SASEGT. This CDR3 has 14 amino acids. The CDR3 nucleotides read TGTGCCAGCAGTGCAGGGTTGAGCACAGATACGCAGTATTTT. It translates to CASSAGLSTDTQYF.

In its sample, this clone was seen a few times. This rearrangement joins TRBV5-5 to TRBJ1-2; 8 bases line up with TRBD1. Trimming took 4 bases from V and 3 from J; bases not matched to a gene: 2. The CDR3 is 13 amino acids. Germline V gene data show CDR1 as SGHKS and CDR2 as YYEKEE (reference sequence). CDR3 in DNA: TGTGCCAGCAGCCCGACAGGGGACTATGGCTACACCTTC. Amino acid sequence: CASSPTGDYGYTF.

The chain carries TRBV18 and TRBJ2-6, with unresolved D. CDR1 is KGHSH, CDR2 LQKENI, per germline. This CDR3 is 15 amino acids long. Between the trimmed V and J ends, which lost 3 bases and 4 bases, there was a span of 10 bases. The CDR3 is CASSPGPGGANVLTF. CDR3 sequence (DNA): TGTGCCAGCTCACCTGGACCCGGGGGGGCCAACGTCCTGACTTTC.

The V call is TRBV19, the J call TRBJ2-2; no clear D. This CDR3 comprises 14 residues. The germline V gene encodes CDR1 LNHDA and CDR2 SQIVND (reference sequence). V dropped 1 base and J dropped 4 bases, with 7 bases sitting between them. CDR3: CASSIGPRTGELFF. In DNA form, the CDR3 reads TGTGCCAGTAGTATAGGTCCCCGCACCGGGGAGCTGTTTTTT.

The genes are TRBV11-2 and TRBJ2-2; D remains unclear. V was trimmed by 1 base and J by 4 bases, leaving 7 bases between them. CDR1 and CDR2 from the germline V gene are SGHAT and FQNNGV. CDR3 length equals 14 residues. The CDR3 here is CASSLGISTGELFF. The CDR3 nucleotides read TGTGCCAGCAGCTTAGGAATCTCCACCGGGGAGCTGTTTTTT.

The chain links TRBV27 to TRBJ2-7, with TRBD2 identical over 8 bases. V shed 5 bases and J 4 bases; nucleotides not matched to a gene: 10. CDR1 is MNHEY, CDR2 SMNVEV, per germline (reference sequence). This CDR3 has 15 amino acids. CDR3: CASSPRRASGYEQYF. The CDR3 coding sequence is TGTGCCAGCAGTCCACGACGGGCTAGCGGGTACGAGCAGTACTTC.

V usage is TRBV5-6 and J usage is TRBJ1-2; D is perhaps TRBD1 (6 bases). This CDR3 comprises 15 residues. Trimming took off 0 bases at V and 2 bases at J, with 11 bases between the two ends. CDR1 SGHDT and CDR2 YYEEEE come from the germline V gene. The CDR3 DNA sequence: TGTGCCAGCAGCTTGGGAGGGACATTGAACTATGGCTACACCTTC. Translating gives CASSLGGTLNYGYTF.

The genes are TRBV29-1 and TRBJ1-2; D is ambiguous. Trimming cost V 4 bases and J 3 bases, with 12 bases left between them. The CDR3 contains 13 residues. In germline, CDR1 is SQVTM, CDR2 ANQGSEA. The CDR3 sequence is CSVGTGIDYGYTF. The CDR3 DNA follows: TGCAGCGTTGGGACGGGGATCGACTATGGCTACACCTTC.

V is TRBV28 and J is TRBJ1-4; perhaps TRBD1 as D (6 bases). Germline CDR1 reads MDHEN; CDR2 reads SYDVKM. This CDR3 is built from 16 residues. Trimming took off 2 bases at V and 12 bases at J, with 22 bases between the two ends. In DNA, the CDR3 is TGTGCCAGCAGTTTACCTTCTGGCCAGGGGAGGGGGGAACTGTTTTTT. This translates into CASSLPSGQGRGELFF.